Shown below are 19 T cell receptor beta chains from a single sample sequenced in a study of T cells in Graves' hyperthyroidism and ophthalmopathy. RNA transcripts gave rise to amplified TCR beta CDR3 regions. Primed by the HTBI set, a first-round RT-PCR was run on the TCR CDR3. TCRdb used MiXCR to reprocess the multiplex PCR reads, holding one entry per CDR3 protein. This sample has around 270,000 distinct CDR3 sequences; around a fifth occur once, and the top ten carry under 45%. The specimen sequenced was blood. Receptors originate from a man in his fifties or sixties with Graves' ophthalmopathy.

This clonotype has ten or more counts. The chain carries TRBV12-3 or TRBV12-4 and TRBJ2-3; unclear D gene. This CDR3 is built from 16 residues. V lost 4 bases and J 1 base, leaving 15 bases between the germline ends. The CDR3 DNA sequence: TGTGCCAGCAGTTCGATTGCCGGACGTGGCACAGATACGCAGTATTTT. Translated: CASSSIAGRGTDTQYF.

J is TRBJ1-3 and V is TRBV2; D is perhaps TRBD1 (6 bases). The CDR3 sequence is 13 residues long. Germline CDR1 is SNHLY and CDR2 is FYNNEI. V lost 7 bases to trimming and J lost 2 bases, with 9 bases between them. DNA for the CDR3: TGTGCCAGCACCGGACAGACTGGAAACACCATATATTTT. Translating gives CASTGQTGNTIYF.

Details on this clonotype: This may be a read error, as it is one base from a much larger clone. The rearrangement links TRBV6-2 or TRBV6-3 to TRBJ1-2, with TRBD1 identical over 8 bases. CDR3 size: 15 residues. Germline CDR1 and CDR2: MNHEY and SVGEGT. CDR3 sequence (DNA): TGTGCCAGCAGTGTCCAAACAGGGGGTGTCTATGGCTACATCTTC. The encoded protein is CASSVQTGGVYGYIF.

This clonotype was counted a few times. The rearrangement links TRBV28 to TRBJ1-6, with TRBD1 matching 7 bases. The germline gives CDR1 MDHEN, CDR2 SYDVKM. The CDR3 loop spans 14 amino acids. The junction had 5 bases not matched to a gene; V was cut back by 2 bases and J by 10 bases. The CDR3 sequence is CASSLDRVGSPLHF. Written as DNA, the CDR3 is TGTGCCAGCAGTTTAGACAGGGTGGGGTCACCCCTCCACTTT.

This clonotype was seen repeatedly, ten times or more. The chain joins TRBV5-1 to TRBJ2-1; 13 bases fit TRBD2. The V gene end was trimmed by 3 bases and the J gene end by 6 bases; junction bases not matched to a gene: 6. The germline CDR1 and CDR2 sequences are SGHRS and YFSETQ. The CDR3 has 16 residues. The CDR3 reads CASSSGLAGRFNEQFF. CDR3 nucleotides: TGCGCCAGCAGCTCGGGACTAGCGGGACGCTTCAATGAGCAGTTCTTC.

The V call is TRBV14, the J call TRBJ2-3; 7 bases agree with TRBD1. This CDR3 contains 16 residues. In germline, CDR1 is SGHDN, CDR2 FVKESK. Trimming at V came to 0 bases and at J to 4 bases, leaving 7 bases not matched to a gene. CDR3 in DNA: TGTGCCAGCAGCCAAGATCGGGACAGCTTCTCAGATACGCAGTATTTT. Encoded protein: CASSQDRDSFSDTQYF.

This clonotype appeared a few times. The V and J genes are TRBV6-1 and TRBJ2-6, with 7 nucleotides matching TRBD2. J lost 0 bases, V lost 4 bases, and 9 bases had no gene match. CDR3 length: 18 residues. Germline CDR1 reads MNHNS; CDR2 reads SASEGT. In DNA form, the CDR3 reads TGTGCCAGCAGTGTCATAGCGGGCCTTTTCTCTGGGGCCAACGTCCTGACTTTC. This encodes CASSVIAGLFSGANVLTF.

In this sample, this clonotype turned up a few times. CDR3 coding DNA: TGCGCCAGCAGCCAACTATTCGGGAATACGCAGTATTTT. Translating gives CASSQLFGNTQYF. The chain couples TRBV4-1 to TRBJ2-3, with D perhaps matching TRBD2 (5 bases). Germline V gives CDR1 MGHRA, CDR2 YSYEKL. Trimming pared 2 bases from V and 7 bases from J, leaving 10 bases between. The CDR3 runs 13 residues.

This clonotype was seen a few times. This sequence joins TRBV24-1 and TRBJ1-5; TRBD1 agrees at 7 bases. This CDR3 is 15 amino acids long. Germline V gene sequence: CDR1 KGHDR, CDR2 SFDVKD. With V trimmed by 3 bases and J by 2 bases, 3 bases remained unmatched. DNA for the CDR3: TGTGCCACCAGTGATCGAGGACAGGGCAATCAGCCCCAGCATTTT. It codes for CATSDRGQGNQPQHF.

This clonotype has at least ten counts. V and J are TRBV12-3 or TRBV12-4 and TRBJ2-3; D is unresolved. CDR3 length: 16 amino acids. Trimming shortened V by 2 bases and J by 1 base, and 13 bases separated the two germline ends. As DNA, the CDR3 is TGTGCCAGCAGTTTAATCCCGGAGTCAGGCACAGATACGCAGTATTTT. Residues: CASSLIPESGTDTQYF.

This clonotype was observed a few times. This rearrangement joins TRBV18 to TRBJ1-6; no definite D call. The ends were cut back, 4 bases at V and 7 bases at J, with 11 bases in the middle. The CDR3 extends over 14 amino acids. Germline V CDR1 and CDR2: KGHSH, LQKENI. The CDR3 sequence is CASSLKSGNSPLHF. CDR3 DNA sequence: TGTGCCAGCTCACTCAAATCGGGGAATTCACCCCTCCACTTT.

This clonotype was seen repeatedly, ten times or more. V and J are TRBV28 and TRBJ2-1, with TRBD1 matching 10 bases. V lost 6 bases and J lost 7; bases outside the gene matches: 6. Germline CDR1 MDHEN, CDR2 SYDVKM. This CDR3 spans 14 amino acids. CDR3 nucleotides: TGTGCCAGCAGCGAGACAGGGGGCGAGAATGAGCAGTTCTTC. Its protein product is CASSETGGENEQFF. Full variable domain (missing parts from reference TRBV28 and TRBJ2-1): DVKVTQSSRYLVKRTGEKVFLECVQDMDHENMFWYRQDPGLGLRLIYFSYDVKMKEKGDIPEGYSVSREKKERFSLILESASTNQTSMYLCASSETGGENEQFFGPGTRLTVL.

The chain is built from TRBV6-1 and TRBJ1-1, with TRBD1 matching over 8 bases. The germline V gene encodes CDR1 MNHNS and CDR2 SASEGT. The CDR3 extends over 15 amino acids. V trimming: 4 bases; J trimming: 1 base; junction bases outside the gene matches: 5. CDR3 amino acids: CASSGAGTGNTEAFF. The CDR3 bases are TGTGCCAGCAGTGGGGCCGGGACAGGGAACACTGAAGCTTTCTTT.

This clonotype was observed a handful of times. The junction departs from germline at one end; a sequencing error may be responsible. This rearrangement joins TRBV28 to TRBJ2-7; D is undetermined. CDR3 length: 12 residues. Germline CDR1 MDHEN, CDR2 SYDVKM. CDR3 sequence reads: CASRYSRYEQHF. The CDR3 coding sequence is TGTGCCAGCAGGTACTCTCGGTACGAGCAGCACTTC.

This clonotype was counted between two and nine times. The chain employs TRBV5-1 and TRBJ2-3; D not resolved. Germline CDR1 SGHRS, CDR2 YFSETQ. This CDR3 region has 14 residues. V was shortened by 4 bases and J by 0 bases, with 9 bases between the two germline ends. The CDR3 loop reads CASSPVWSTDTQYF. As DNA, the CDR3 is TGCGCCAGCAGCCCGGTCTGGAGCACAGATACGCAGTATTTT. The full variable domain, with the rest looked up from reference TRBV5-1 and TRBJ2-3, is KAGVTQTPRYLIKTRGQQVTLSCSPISGHRSVSWYQQTPGQGLQFLFEYFSETQRNKGNFPGRFSGRQFSNSRSEMNVSTLELGDSALYLCASSPVWSTDTQYFGPGTRLTVL.

The gene calls are TRBV18 and TRBJ1-5; D call uncertain. Per the germline V gene, CDR1 is KGHSH and CDR2 is LQKENI. The CDR3 consists of 14 residues. With 1 base removed from V and 4 bases from J, the gap between germline ends came to 8 bases. This CDR3 reads CASSPQRANQPQHF. CDR3 sequence (DNA): TGTGCCAGCTCACCACAGCGGGCGAATCAGCCCCAGCATTTT.

The J gene is TRBJ2-7, the V gene TRBV6-1; 8 bases align to TRBD2. Germline-derived CDR1 and CDR2 are MNHNS and SASEGT. The CDR3 loop spans 15 amino acids. J gave up 5 bases and V 1 base, and 7 bases lay outside the gene matches. The CDR3 loop reads CASSEGSGSKNEQYF. CDR3 coding DNA: TGTGCCAGCAGTGAAGGGAGCGGGAGTAAGAACGAGCAGTACTTC.

CDR3 coding DNA: TGCGCCAGCAGCCCACCTGGACAGGGACGGGAAAAACTGTTTTTT. It is translated as CASSPPGQGREKLFF. The gene calls are TRBV4-1 and TRBJ1-4; 8 bases are shared with TRBD1. V trimming: 4 bases; J trimming: 8 bases; junction bases outside the gene matches: 9. The CDR3 runs 15 residues. The germline gives CDR1 MGHRA, CDR2 YSYEKL.

This clonotype turned up a few times. The CDR3 here is CATSPGTGALNTEAFF. The CDR3 DNA reads as TGTGCCACCAGTCCCGGGACAGGGGCCCTGAACACTGAAGCTTTCTTT. The chain recombines TRBV24-1 with TRBJ1-1, with 10 bases lining up with TRBD1. The CDR3 runs to 16 residues. CDR1 and CDR2 (germline): KGHDR, SFDVKD. J lost 0 bases, V lost 6 bases, and 6 bases had no gene match.